A selection of T cell receptor beta chains follows, all from one sample in a study of cytomegalovirus exposure and HLA in healthy donors. Profiling relied on immunoSEQ multiplex PCR, and the TCRdb table lists in-frame clones only, not all of them. The profile shows tens of thousands of clones, roughly 93% of them singletons. Sequenced: PBMCs. The receptors were sampled from a young man in good health and CMV-seronegative. CDR3s include the opening cysteine and the closing phenylalanine or tryptophan. D genes are given only for firm matches. Clone sizes are given selectively: once, few, many, or a class where the clone is expanded.

j_call: TRBJ1-1; v_call: TRBV30; d_call: NA; clone_size: once; cdr3_nt: TGTGCCTGGATGGACACTAACACTGAAGCTTTCTTT; cdr3_aa: CAWMDTNTEAFF
j_call: TRBJ2-6; v_call: TRBV9; d_call: TRBD1; clone_size: NA; cdr3_nt: TGTGCCAGCAGCTTATCAGGGGGCCCCTCTGGGGCCAACGTCCTGACTTTC; cdr3_aa: CASSLSGGPSGANVLTF
j_call: TRBJ1-3; v_call: TRBV11-2; d_call: TRBD1; clone_size: NA; cdr3_nt: TGTGCCAGCAGCCCCCAGGGGGCCAACTCTGGAAACACCATATATTTT; cdr3_aa: CASSPQGANSGNTIYF
j_call: TRBJ1-1; v_call: TRBV6-4; d_call: NA; clone_size: NA; cdr3_nt: TGTGCCAGCAGCAGTTCACTGAACACTGAAGCTTTCTTT; cdr3_aa: CASSSSLNTEAFF
j_call: TRBJ2-3; v_call: TRBV5-1; d_call: NA; clone_size: NA; cdr3_nt: TGCGCCACCAGGGGCGGGACTAGCACAGATACGCAGTATTTT; cdr3_aa: CATRGGTSTDTQYF
j_call: TRBJ2-7; v_call: TRBV7-8; d_call: TRBD2; clone_size: NA; cdr3_nt: TGTGCCAGCAGCCGGGGGGGGGCAGAGCTCTCCGGAGAGCAGTACTTC; cdr3_aa: CASSRGGAELSGEQYF
j_call: TRBJ2-1; v_call: TRBV5-4; d_call: NA; clone_size: NA; cdr3_nt: TGTGCCAGCAGCTTGGGCGCGGGGAACGCCTACAATGAGCAGTTCTTC; cdr3_aa: CASSLGAGNAYNEQFF
j_call: TRBJ2-3; v_call: TRBV6-6; d_call: TRBD1; clone_size: NA; cdr3_nt: TGTGCCAGCAGTTCCGCCGACAGGGGCACAGATACGCAGTATTTT; cdr3_aa: CASSSADRGTDTQYF
j_call: TRBJ2-7; v_call: TRBV28; d_call: TRBD2; clone_size: NA; cdr3_nt: TGTGCCAGCAGCCGGACCGGGACTAGCACTCCAGAACAGTACTTC; cdr3_aa: CASSRTGTSTPEQYF
j_call: TRBJ2-3; v_call: TRBV7-8; d_call: TRBD2; clone_size: NA; cdr3_nt: TGTGCCAGCAGGTCGACGGGACTAGCGTTTCCAGATACGCAGTATTTT; cdr3_aa: CASRSTGLAFPDTQYF
j_call: TRBJ1-5; v_call: TRBV5-6; d_call: NA; clone_size: NA; cdr3_nt: TGTGCCAGCAGCTTGTCGAACGGTCAGCCCCAGCATTTT; cdr3_aa: CASSLSNGQPQHF
j_call: TRBJ1-2; v_call: TRBV5-1; d_call: NA; clone_size: NA; cdr3_nt: TGCGCCAGCAGCTTGGAGCAGGGATTTAACTATGGCTACACCTTC; cdr3_aa: CASSLEQGFNYGYTF
j_call: TRBJ2-1; v_call: TRBV5-1; d_call: TRBD2; clone_size: NA; cdr3_nt: TGCGCCAGCAGCTTGGGACTAGCGGACAATGAGCAGTTCTTC; cdr3_aa: CASSLGLADNEQFF